This T cell receptor (beta chain) was observed in a study of blood T cell repertoires in COVID-19. Clones were read by immunoSEQ multiplex PCR, and TCRdb kept only the in-frame ones, dropping some. Among 97,000 or so clones listed, approximately 90% were seen once. The CDR3 is 16 amino acids. The germline gives CDR1 SGHTS, CDR2 YDEGEE. Trimming at V came to 4 bases and at J to 2 bases, leaving 9 bases not matched to a gene. The chain recombines TRBV5-8 with TRBJ2-4, with 7 bases that match TRBD1. Sample: peripheral blood. The sequence was obtained from a man between 60 and 75 years old with acute or convalescent COVID-19. CDR3 sequence reads: CASSPRQGGTKNIQYF. The CDR3 DNA follows: TGTGCCAGCAGCCCGAGACAGGGTGGGACCAAAAACATTCAGTACTTC.